This T cell receptor beta chain derives from a study of blood T cell repertoires in COVID-19. V was pared by 8 bases and J by 3 bases, with 9 bases between. This CDR3 has 12 residues. Germline lookup yields CDR1 LNHDA and CDR2 SQIVND (reference sequence). Here immunoSEQ multiplex PCR was the method, and the copy in TCRdb shows in-frame clones only, minus some. The sample includes around 130,000 clones, over 80% of them seen just once. This chain joins TRBV19 and TRBJ2-3; D remains unclear. This clonotype originated in a man aged 35-49 years with active or convalescent COVID-19. Material: peripheral blood. CDR3 protein: CASGSRTDTQYF. The CDR3 nucleotides read TGTGCCAGTGGCTCACGTACAGATACGCAGTATTTT.